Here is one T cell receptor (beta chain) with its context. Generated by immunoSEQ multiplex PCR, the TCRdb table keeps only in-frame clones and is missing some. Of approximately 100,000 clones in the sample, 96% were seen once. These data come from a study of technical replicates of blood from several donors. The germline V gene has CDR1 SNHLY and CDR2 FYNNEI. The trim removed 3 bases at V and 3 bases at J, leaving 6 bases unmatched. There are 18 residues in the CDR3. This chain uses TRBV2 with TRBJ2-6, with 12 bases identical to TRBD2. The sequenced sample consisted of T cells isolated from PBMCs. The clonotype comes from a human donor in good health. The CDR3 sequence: CASSDRLAGAGGANVLTF. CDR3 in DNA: TGTGCCAGCAGTGATAGACTAGCGGGGGCGGGTGGGGCCAACGTCCTGACTTTC. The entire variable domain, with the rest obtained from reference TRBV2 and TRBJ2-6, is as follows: EPEVTQTPSHQVTQMGQEVILRCVPISNHLYFYWYRQILGQKVEFLVSFYNNEISEKSEIFDDQFSVERPDGSNFTLKIRSTKLEDSAMYFCASSDRLAGAGGANVLTFGAGSRLTVL.